This T cell receptor beta chain was profiled in a study of shared clonotypes between healthy human individuals. Overall study: Each donor's CD4 naive and CD4 memory cells filled three plates apiece, CD8 naive two, and CD8 memory one.

As for this clone: The antigen remains unidentified.

CDR1 is MGHDK and CDR2 is SYGVNS in the germline V gene. The CDR3 totals 16 residues. Between the trimmed V and J ends, which lost 5 bases and 5 bases, there was a span of 19 bases. Whole-study findings and limits: Estimated clonotype richness was generally higher in naive than memory subsets. At large depth, rarefaction still showed sorted-subset sequencing to be incomplete.

When replicate PCRs were run on sorted subsets, they used roughly 0.2 ug DNA, tens of thousands of T cell genomes. Repertoires were generated with immunoSEQ multiplex PCR, while TCRdb's copy carries only in-frame clones and drops some. Of approximately 110,000 clones in the sample, around 66% were seen once. The TCR comes from a woman aged 30 to 39 in good health. Material: memory CD8+ T cells sorted from blood. Subset here: CD45RO+ cells pooled with CCR7-negative TemRA cells. J is TRBJ2-1 and V is TRBV25-1; perhaps D is TRBD1 or TRBD2 (5 bases each). This CDR3 reads CASSLTKTGTHNEQFF. The CDR3 region has the DNA TGTGCCAGCAGTCTCACGAAGACCGGGACCCACAATGAGCAGTTCTTC.